This T cell receptor (beta chain) was sequenced in a study of vaccination effects on CD4 cells after COVID-19. Study-level information: The median interval between the second dose and post-vaccine sampling was 72 days.

V lost 6 bases to trimming and J lost 2 bases; unmatched junction nucleotides: 10. There are 15 residues in the CDR3. Per the germline V gene, CDR1 is MNHEY and CDR2 is SVGAGI. With regard to this clone: What it recognizes is unknown.

Before any sequencing was done, the ViraFEST assay used viral peptide pools to expand antigen-specific CD4+ T cells. Isolation of CD4+ T cells took place after 10 days of culture. BNT162b2 vaccine or mRNA-1273 vaccine was given to participants in two doses. The healthy vaccine recipients, who had no prior SARS-CoV-2 infection, showed negative nucleocapsid antibodies. IL-2 medium took the place of half the medium on both days 3 and 7. Generated by immunoSEQ multiplex PCR, the TCRdb table keeps only in-frame clones and is missing some. The sample carries fewer than 90,000 clones, under 80% recorded once.

The rearrangement joins TRBV6-5 to TRBJ2-7, with 7 nucleotides matching TRBD1. The clonotype originates from a human donor who received a COVID-19 vaccine. Sequencing was performed on CD4+ T cells from PBMCs cultured with HCoV-OC43 spike peptides, taken after COVID-19 vaccination. The subset here: HCoV-OC43 spike overlapping peptide pool stimulation. The CDR3 bases are TGTGCCAGCAGCCTCAACCCGGGACAGCCCTACGAGCAGTACGTC. Translating gives CASSLNPGQPYEQYV.